This T cell receptor (beta chain) was sequenced in a study of T cell repertoires in cytomegalovirus infection. Each CDR3 protein is one row after TCRdb ran MiXCR on the reads. Altogether some 310,000 distinct CDR3 sequences are present, about 25% being singletons, with the ten largest covering approximately 12%. V lost 8 bases and J 0 bases, leaving 8 bases between the germline ends. Germline CDR1 is LNHDA and CDR2 is SQIVND (reference sequence). This CDR3 has 13 amino acids. About this clonotype: The target antigen is unknown.

This sample comprised cultured PBMCs, obtained from culture after CMV antigen stimulation. This TCR derives from a human donor in good health (CMV status not recorded). Some clones in this sample may be carry-over from other donors' samples. The chain uses TRBV19 and TRBJ1-3; D is uncertain. The CDR3 here is CASRLSSGNTIYF. Here the CDR3 DNA reads TGTGCCAGTCGATTGAGCTCTGGAAACACCATATATTTT.